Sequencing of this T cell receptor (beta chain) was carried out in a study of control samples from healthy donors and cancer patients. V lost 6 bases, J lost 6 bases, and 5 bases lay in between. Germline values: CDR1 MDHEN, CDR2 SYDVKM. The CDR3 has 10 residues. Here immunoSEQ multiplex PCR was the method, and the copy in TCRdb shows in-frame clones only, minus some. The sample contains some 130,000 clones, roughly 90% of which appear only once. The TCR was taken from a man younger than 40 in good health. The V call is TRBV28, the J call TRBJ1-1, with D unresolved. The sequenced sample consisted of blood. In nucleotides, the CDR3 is TGTGCCAGCAGGGGGTCTGAAGCTTTCTTT. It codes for CASRGSEAFF.